This TCR beta chain was found in a study of cytomegalovirus exposure and HLA in healthy donors (dated by TCRdb to the late 2010s). Study-level background: According to an earlier analysis of around 600 of the donors, some 180 million T cells yielded roughly 110 million unique TCR beta sequences and about 300 Gb of sequence data. To predict cytomegalovirus infection status, the study brought together high-throughput TCR immunosequencing, statistical association of individual TCRs with disease status, and machine learning. Approximately 330 gigabases of sequencing data and around 85 million unique TCR sequences made up an early release that covered about 640 HLA-typed donors. An earlier analysis of 587 of the donors used high-throughput TCR beta sequencing to judge whether each TCR beta V gene segment behaved as functional or pseudogenic. Typing coverage differed by locus: A, B, C, DRB1 and DQB1 were typed in roughly 629-630 donors, DQA1 in about 500, DPA1 in roughly 590, and DPB1 in around 440. In addition to the first cohort of several hundred subjects, a separate validation cohort of 120 different subjects was used. Among 300 to 450 genotyped donors of the cohort, an average of about 240,000 unique TCR beta nucleotide sequences were sequenced per donor, roughly a sixth of them non-productive. About five DR-DQ haplotypes were handled as single units for association and clustering, since linkage in the cohort was strong. HLA typing included class I and class II loci at four-digit resolution. Genome-wide SNP genotypes for about 65% of the 666 donors were used in a later genetic analysis, which treated that subset as a discovery cohort. All discovery cohort repertoires had been generated using a single sequencing platform. The later analysis used no new phenotypic data to find candidate immune exposures, relying instead on TCR beta sequences and their occurrence across donors. Using immunosequencing, the study profiled T cell repertoires from fewer than 850 subjects and related those repertoires to cytomegalovirus serostatus. Of the 350 to 450 genotyped donors, over 80% were placed in the genetic ancestry cluster associated with self-reported Caucasian donors. In a later analysis, previously published TCR beta repertoires from roughly 710 donors were re-analyzed and high-resolution HLA genotyping was added so that TCR occurrence patterns could be studied. The study aimed to test whether cataloging public T cell receptors could reveal signatures of past pathogen exposure. Alongside the repertoire data, information on donor age, sex, ethnicity and CMV serostatus was compiled.

The library relied on the immunoSEQ multiplex PCR assay. For the multiplex PCR, a mixture combining 60 forward primers for TCR Vbeta segments and 13 reverse primers for TCR Jbeta segments was used. The CDR3 region of rearranged TCR beta genes was amplified from genomic DNA with a multiplex PCR assay. On the Illumina HiSeq System, the amplified TCR beta libraries were sequenced as 87-base-pair reads. The source study handled its data this way. A later analysis counted some 80 million unique TCR beta chains across the 666 repertoires, and around 9.9 million of these chains were shared by at least two donors. To remove PCR and sequencing errors, raw reads were error-corrected and collapsed into unique sequences using a nearest-neighbor algorithm that merged closely related sequences. CDR3 sequences were aligned to IMGT reference sequences to assign V, D and J gene segments. For a sequence to be retained, a match of at least six nucleotides to both a V gene segment and a J gene segment was required. A rearrangement was called productive if the CDR3 had no stop codons and remained in frame with V and J, and every other rearrangement was called non-productive. CDR3 was defined according to IMGT convention as the region running from the second conserved V-encoded cysteine to the conserved J-encoded phenylalanine. In an earlier analysis of 500 to 650 of the donors, sequences lacking an unambiguous match to a single V gene segment were excluded. An earlier analysis of almost 600 of the donors classified V segments as functional when productive rearrangements were above 56.7% and as segregating when the standard deviation between donors was above 5%. A statistical classification framework was developed to diagnose cytomegalovirus status using the catalog of TCR beta chain sequences. A later analysis assigned V and J genes by comparing TCR nucleotide sequences with IMGT/GENE-DB human TR gene sequences. A later analysis assigned CDR3 sequences and most-parsimonious VDJ recombination scenarios with the TCRdist pipeline. In a later analysis, each TCR beta chain was defined by its CDR3 amino acid sequence together with its V-gene family, and reads without a unique V-gene family were excluded. To address suspected cross-contamination and a sequencing artifact, a later analysis removed roughly 580 highly shared, low-generation-probability nucleotide sequences. A later analysis calculated a clonal expansion index for each public chain from normalized within-repertoire ranks of inferred template counts. In a later analysis, generation probabilities were computed using a VDJ recombination model fitted to out-of-frame rearrangements, and the results were checked against IGoR. In a later analysis, TCR-TCR, TCR-HLA and TCR-CMV co-occurrence was scored with hypergeometric tests, and a repertoire-size bias correction was applied to TCR pairs. False discovery rates were estimated in a later analysis by permuting HLA or CMV assignments 20 times. A later analysis grouped co-occurring TCRs with DBSCAN, adding TCRdist sequence similarity when clustering within HLA-allele-positive subsets. For co-occurrence clustering, repertoires with fewer than 30,000 or more than 120,000 public chains were excluded, along with a handful of repertoires with anomalous nucleotide sharing. Imported from immuneACCESS, the table was reduced by TCRdb to in-frame sequences with V and J called. These copies leave out some clones; in studies compared against another copy, an unresolved V gene accounts for under half, and the cause of the remainder is not known. Clone size and the V and J calls come from that table; the DNA yielded D and trimming. The sample table records about 68,000 clones; approximately 80% of these occur just once. Around 7% of the sample rests with the top ten.

The cohort consisted of hundreds of healthy bone marrow donors. At the time of sampling, all cohort members were nominally healthy, though unrecorded immune exposures were likely present. Of the approximately 700 cohort members, more than 250 had a positive CMV serostatus and 350 to 450 had a negative one, while no CMV serostatus was recorded for the donor. A peripheral blood sample was collected from each donor, and TCR beta sequencing was performed on peripheral blood mononuclear cells. The Qiagen DNeasy Blood Extraction Kit was used to extract genomic DNA from the blood cell samples. Results the study describes overall, beyond this receptor: In a later analysis, several top co-occurrence clusters were reported to appear linked to parvovirus B19, influenza, CMV and Epstein-Barr virus. The sequencing pipeline was judged likely to have produced a cluster of highly shared sequence variants as a technical artifact. Linkage disequilibrium might explain the correlated functional status among segregating V segments, but an unknown experimental factor could not be ruled out. The authors suggested that the approach could potentially be extended to other disease states and immunological phenotypes. Some IMGT-functional V segments, including TRBV6-2 and TRBV6-3, could not be told apart with the 87-base-pair reads, so those segments were excluded. A further reported finding was that TCR beta sequences accurately predicted the HLA-A and HLA-B alleles for most subjects in the first cohort. The earlier analysis of some 540 of the donors excluded roughly 17 rarely observed V segments, including chromosome 9 orphons, because counts were too low. Roughly uniform sequencing depth across donors was assumed in presence/absence analyses, although this assumption may not hold. According to a later genetic analysis, donors in an Asian-associated ancestry cluster had fewer N-insertions in productive TCRs than the approximately 650-donor mean. Because some donors lacked HLA typing at each locus, the association tests relied only on the typed subset. According to a later analysis, TCR association rates differed among HLA loci, with DRB1 alleles showing the most associated TCRs and HLA-C alleles showing the fewest. An association between a missense DCLRE1C variant and V-gene and J-gene trimming of TCR beta chains was found in a later genetic analysis and replicated in an independent cohort. Strong co-occurrence of HLA alleles, especially DR and DQ, made assigning TCR associations to individual alleles difficult. The classifier was reported to diagnose cytomegalovirus status with high specificity and sensitivity in both the original cohort and the validation cohort. At a false discovery rate of 0.05, a later analysis linked roughly 17,000 TCR beta sequences to specific HLA alleles. While some public TCRs were present in many individuals, most TCR sequences turned up only very rarely across donors. In vitro tests confirmed that three of the cytomegalovirus-associated TCR beta chains recognize cytomegalovirus antigens. A later analysis found that HLA-associated TCR beta chains were more clonally expanded and had lower generation probabilities than equally common non-associated chains. The cohort was sequenced for TCR beta chains only, and without alpha or paired-chain data the features that could be detected were limited. An earlier analysis of approximately 540 of the donors showed that most TCR beta V segments appeared in productive rearrangements either about 87% or about 30% of the time, which broadly matched IMGT annotations. According to a later analysis, most CMV-associated TCR beta chains appeared to be HLA-restricted, and the HLA associations seemed to be driven largely by CMV exposure. For the cohort, immune exposure information was limited to CMV serostatus. The study listed 150 to 200 TCR beta chains as associated with cytomegalovirus.

Notes on this clone: It has no known antigen specificity. It has no much larger one-base neighbor in the sample; base qualities were not kept.

Looking up the germline V gene (reference sequence) yields CDR1 LNHDA and CDR2 SQIVND. The CDR3 sequence holds 20 residues, the cysteine and phenylalanine included. The read is trimmed to its CDR3 DNA, 60 bases read in frame from base 1. The germline V end is reduced by 0 bases and the J end by 1 base; junction bases left unmatched: 13. This sequence was found in a human donor in good health. The chain is encoded by TRBV19 joined to TRBJ2-3, and 10 junctional nucleotides match TRBD2. The sequenced sample was PBMCs. The CDR3 protein sequence reads: CASSIDPFPLAGVGTDTQYF. The sequenced DNA: TGTGCCAGTAGTATAGATCCCTTTCCTCTAGCGGGGGTGGGCACAGATACGCAGTATTTT.